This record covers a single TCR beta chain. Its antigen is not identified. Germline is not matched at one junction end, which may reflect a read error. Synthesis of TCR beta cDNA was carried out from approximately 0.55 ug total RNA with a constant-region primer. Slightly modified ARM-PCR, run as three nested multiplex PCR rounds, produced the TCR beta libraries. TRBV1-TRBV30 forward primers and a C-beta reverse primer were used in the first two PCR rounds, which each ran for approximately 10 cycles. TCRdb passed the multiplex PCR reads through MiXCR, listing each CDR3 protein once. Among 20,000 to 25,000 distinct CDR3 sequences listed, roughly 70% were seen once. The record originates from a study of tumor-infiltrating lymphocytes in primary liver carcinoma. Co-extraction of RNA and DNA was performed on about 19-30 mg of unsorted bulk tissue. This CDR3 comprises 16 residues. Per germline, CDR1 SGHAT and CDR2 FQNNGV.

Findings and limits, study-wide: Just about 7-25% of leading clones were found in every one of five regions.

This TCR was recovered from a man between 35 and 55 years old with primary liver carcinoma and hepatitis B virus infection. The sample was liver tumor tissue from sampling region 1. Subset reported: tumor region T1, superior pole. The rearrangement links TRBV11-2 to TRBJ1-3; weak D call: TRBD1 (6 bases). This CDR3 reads CANSSSGASSGNTIYF. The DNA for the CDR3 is TGTGCCAACAGCTCATCAGGGGCCAGCTCTGGAAACACCATATATTTT.